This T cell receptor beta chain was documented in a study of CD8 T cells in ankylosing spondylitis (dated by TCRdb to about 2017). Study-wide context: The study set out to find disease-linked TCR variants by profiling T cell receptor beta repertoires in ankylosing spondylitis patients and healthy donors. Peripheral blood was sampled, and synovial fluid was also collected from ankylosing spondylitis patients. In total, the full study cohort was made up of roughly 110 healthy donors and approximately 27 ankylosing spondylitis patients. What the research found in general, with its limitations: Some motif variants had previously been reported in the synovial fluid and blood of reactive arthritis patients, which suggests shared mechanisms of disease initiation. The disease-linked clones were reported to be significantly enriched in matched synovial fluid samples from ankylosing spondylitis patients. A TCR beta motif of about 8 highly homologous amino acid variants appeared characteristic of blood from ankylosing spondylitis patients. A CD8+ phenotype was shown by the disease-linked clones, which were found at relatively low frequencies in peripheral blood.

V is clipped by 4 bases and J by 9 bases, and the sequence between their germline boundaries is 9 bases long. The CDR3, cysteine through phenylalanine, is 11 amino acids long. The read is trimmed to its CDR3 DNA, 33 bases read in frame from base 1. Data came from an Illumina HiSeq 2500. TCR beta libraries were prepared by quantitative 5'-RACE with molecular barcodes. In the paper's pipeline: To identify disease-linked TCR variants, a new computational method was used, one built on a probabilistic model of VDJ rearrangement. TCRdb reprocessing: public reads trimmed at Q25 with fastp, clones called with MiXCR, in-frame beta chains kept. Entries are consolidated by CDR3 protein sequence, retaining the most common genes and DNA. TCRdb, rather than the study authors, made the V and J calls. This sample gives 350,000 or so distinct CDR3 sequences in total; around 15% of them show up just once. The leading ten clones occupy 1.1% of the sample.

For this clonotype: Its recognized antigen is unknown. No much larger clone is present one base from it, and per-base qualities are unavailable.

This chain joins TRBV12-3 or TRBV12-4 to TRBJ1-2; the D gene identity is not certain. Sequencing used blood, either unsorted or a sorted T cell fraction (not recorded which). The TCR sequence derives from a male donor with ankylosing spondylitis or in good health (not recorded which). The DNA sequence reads TGTGCCAGCAGTTCGACAATTTGCTACACCTTC. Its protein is CASSSTICYTF.